Shown below are 9 T cell receptor beta chains from a single sample sequenced in a study of control samples from healthy donors and cancer patients. Data came from immunoSEQ multiplex PCR; TCRdb stores just in-frame clones and leaves some out. Here the sample spans roughly 400,000 clones, around nine tenths being singletons. Input material: PBMCs. The receptors were sampled from a man aged 40-49 years with head and neck cancer.

The chain recombines TRBV28 with TRBJ2-1; D remains ambiguous. Trimming stripped 7 bases from V and 0 bases from J, with 13 bases between. The CDR3 length is 15 residues. Germline-derived CDR1 and CDR2 are MDHEN and SYDVKM. CDR3: CASTNRESSYNEQFF. CDR3 DNA: TGTGCCAGCACAAATAGAGAAAGCTCCTACAATGAGCAGTTCTTC.

The chain recombines TRBV5-6 with TRBJ1-1; the match to TRBD1 covers 8 bases. V lost 4 bases to trimming and J lost 6 bases; unmatched junction nucleotides: 5. The CDR3 spans 13 residues. CDR1 and CDR2 from the germline V gene are SGHDT and YYEEEE. CDR3 coding DNA: TGTGCCAGCAGCCTGCCGACAGGGGCTGAAGCTTTCTTT. Translating it yields CASSLPTGAEAFF.

The rearrangement joins TRBV5-4 to TRBJ2-5; D unresolved. Trimming pared 5 bases from V and 5 bases from J, leaving 10 bases between. Looked up from germline, CDR1 is SGHNT and CDR2 is YYREEE (reference sequence). This CDR3 spans 12 amino acids. The CDR3 DNA is TGTGCCAGCAGTTTTGGCATGGAGACCCAGTACTTC. Its translation is CASSFGMETQYF. Based on the CDR3 plus reference TRBV5-4 and TRBJ2-5, the full variable domain is ETGVTQSPTHLIKTRGQQVTLRCSSQSGHNTVSWYQQALGQGPQFIFQYYREEENGRGNFPPRFSGLQFPNYSSELNVNALELDDSALYLCASSFGMETQYFGPGTRLLVL.

The chain combines TRBV6-6 with TRBJ2-1; 9 nucleotides line up with TRBD1. The CDR3 contains 13 residues. CDR1 MNHNY and CDR2 SVGAGI come from the germline V gene (reference sequence). The J segment lost 9 bases and the V segment lost 8 bases, leaving 8 bases of the junction unmatched. CDR3 sequence (DNA): TGTGCCAGCCTCGGGACAGGGTTCAGTGAGCAGTTCTTC. This codes for CASLGTGFSEQFF.

This rearrangement joins TRBV28 to TRBJ1-5, with D perhaps TRBD1 (5 bases). CDR3 length equals 15 residues. Germline V gene data show CDR1 as MDHEN and CDR2 as SYDVKM. Trimming pared 6 bases from V and 7 bases from J, leaving 19 bases between. The CDR3 DNA follows: TGTGCCAGCAGCGCCTTGAGGGGCGTAGGCCAGCCCCAGCATTTT. Its protein is CASSALRGVGQPQHF.

The chain links TRBV11-1 to TRBJ2-3; 10 nucleotides line up with TRBD2. Trimming at V came to 5 bases and at J to 4 bases, leaving 9 bases not matched to a gene. Germline V lookup: CDR1 SGHAT, CDR2 FQDESV (reference sequence). This CDR3 spans 16 amino acids. The CDR3 nucleotides are TGTGCCAGCAGCCTCCGACTAGCGGGTTTCGCAGATACGCAGTATTTT. Translating it yields CASSLRLAGFADTQYF.

On this clone itself: At the DNA level, this CDR3 is encoded by other sequences in the same sample as well. V and J are TRBV7-2 and TRBJ1-2; no firm D call. Between the trimmed V and J ends, which lost 0 bases and 2 bases, there was a span of 4 bases. The CDR3 covers 13 residues. Germline-derived CDR1 and CDR2 are SGHTA and FQGNSA. CDR3 sequence (DNA): TGTGCCAGCAGCTTAGCCAGGAACTATGGCTACACCTTC. Translated, it gives CASSLARNYGYTF.

The chain couples TRBV28 to TRBJ2-7; 10 bases map to TRBD1. Germline CDR1 is MDHEN and CDR2 is SYDVKM. The CDR3 totals 15 residues. V dropped 3 bases and J dropped 6; count of bases not matched to a gene: 8. For the CDR3, the DNA is TGTGCCAGCAGTTTGCCCGGGACAGGGGTGTTCGAGCAGTACTTC. Translating it yields CASSLPGTGVFEQYF.

The chain combines TRBV9 with TRBJ2-7; 10 bases fit TRBD1. The length of the CDR3 is 15 residues. From germline, CDR1 is SGDLS and CDR2 YYNGEE. V shed 3 bases and J 3 bases; nucleotides not matched to a gene: 6. The CDR3 sequence is CASSAPGTGDYEQYF. CDR3 DNA sequence: TGTGCCAGCAGCGCGCCCGGGACAGGGGACTACGAGCAGTACTTC. The full variable domain, in which reference TRBV9 and TRBJ2-7 provide the parts outside the CDR3, is DSGVTQTPKHLITATGQRVTLRCSPRSGDLSVYWYQQSLDQGLQFLIQYYNGEERAKGNILERFSAQQFPDLHSELNLSSLELGDSALYFCASSAPGTGDYEQYFGPGTRLTVT.